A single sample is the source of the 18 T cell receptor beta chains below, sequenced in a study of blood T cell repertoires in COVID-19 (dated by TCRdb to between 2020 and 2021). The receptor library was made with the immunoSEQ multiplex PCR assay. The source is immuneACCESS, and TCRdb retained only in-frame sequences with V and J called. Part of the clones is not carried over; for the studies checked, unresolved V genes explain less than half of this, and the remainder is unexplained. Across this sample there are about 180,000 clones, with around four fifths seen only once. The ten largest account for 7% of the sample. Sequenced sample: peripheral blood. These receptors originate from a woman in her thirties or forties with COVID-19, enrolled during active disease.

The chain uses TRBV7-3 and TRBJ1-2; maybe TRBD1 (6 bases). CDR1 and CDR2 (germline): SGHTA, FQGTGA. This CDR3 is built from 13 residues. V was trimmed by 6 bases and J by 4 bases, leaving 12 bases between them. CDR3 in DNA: TGTGCCAGCAGTCGGGGAGGGGGCTATGGCTACACCTTC. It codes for CASSRGGGYGYTF.

This chain's CDR3 is CASSRSPGQGQETQYF. The CDR3 DNA is TGTGCCAGTAGCAGATCTCCGGGACAGGGACAAGAGACCCAGTACTTC. The chain employs TRBV19 and TRBJ2-5; 9 bases agree with TRBD1. The CDR3 has 16 residues. With V trimmed by 6 bases and J by 2 bases, 10 bases remained unmatched. Germline V lookup: CDR1 LNHDA, CDR2 SQIVND (reference sequence). The full variable domain, in which reference TRBV19 and TRBJ2-5 provide the parts outside the CDR3, is DGGITQSPKYLFRKEGQNVTLSCEQNLNHDAMYWYRQDPGQGLRLIYYSQIVNDFQKGDIAEGYSVSREKKESFPLTVTSAQKNPTAFYLCASSRSPGQGQETQYFGPGTRLLVL.

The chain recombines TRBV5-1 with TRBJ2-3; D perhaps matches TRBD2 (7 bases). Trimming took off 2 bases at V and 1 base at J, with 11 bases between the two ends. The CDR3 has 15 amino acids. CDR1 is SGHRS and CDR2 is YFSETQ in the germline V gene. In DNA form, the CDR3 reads TGCGCCAGCAGCTTCTGGGGGGGCCGCACAGATACGCAGTATTTT. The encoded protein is CASSFWGGRTDTQYF.

CDR3 amino acids: CASSPGGTDTQYF. CDR3 DNA: TGTGCCAGCAGCCCGGGGGGGACAGATACGCAGTATTTT. The chain recombines TRBV11-3 with TRBJ2-3; 8 positions match TRBD2. J lost 3 bases, V lost 5 bases, and 1 base had no gene match. CDR1 and CDR2 (germline): SGHNT, YENEEA. This CDR3 spans 13 amino acids.

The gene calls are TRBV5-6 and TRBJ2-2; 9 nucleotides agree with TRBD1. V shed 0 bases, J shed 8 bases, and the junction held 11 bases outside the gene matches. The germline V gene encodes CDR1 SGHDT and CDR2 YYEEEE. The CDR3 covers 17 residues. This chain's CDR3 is CASSLGSPGQGQGELFF. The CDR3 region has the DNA TGTGCCAGCAGCTTGGGTTCTCCGGGACAGGGCCAGGGGGAGCTGTTTTTT.

CDR3 residues: CASSPDRPTTYEQYF. CDR3 sequence (DNA): TGTGCCAGCAGTCCTGACAGGCCCACCACCTACGAGCAGTACTTC. The chain uses TRBV6-5 and TRBJ2-7; weak D call: TRBD1 (6 bases). Trimming pared 5 bases from V and 2 bases from J, leaving 16 bases between. Per the germline V gene, CDR1 is MNHEY and CDR2 is SVGAGI. The CDR3 covers 15 residues.

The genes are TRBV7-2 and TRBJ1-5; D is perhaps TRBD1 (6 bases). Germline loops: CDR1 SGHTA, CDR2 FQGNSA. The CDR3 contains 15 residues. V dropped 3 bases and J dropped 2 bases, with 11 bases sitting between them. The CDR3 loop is CASSLDRSGNQPQHF. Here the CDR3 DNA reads TGTGCCAGCAGCTTGGACAGATCCGGCAATCAGCCCCAGCATTTT. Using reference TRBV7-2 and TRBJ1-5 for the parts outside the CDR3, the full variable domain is GAGVSQSPSNKVTEKGKDVELRCDPISGHTALYWYRQSLGQGLEFLIYFQGNSAPDKSGLPSDRFSAERTGGSVSTLTIQRTQQEDSAVYLCASSLDRSGNQPQHFGDGTRLSIL.

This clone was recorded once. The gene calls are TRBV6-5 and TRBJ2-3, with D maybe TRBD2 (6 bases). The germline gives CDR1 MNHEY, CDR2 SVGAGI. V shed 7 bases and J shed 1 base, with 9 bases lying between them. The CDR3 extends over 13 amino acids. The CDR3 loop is CASMSGGTDTQYF. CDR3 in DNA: TGTGCCAGCATGTCGGGGGGCACAGATACGCAGTATTTT.

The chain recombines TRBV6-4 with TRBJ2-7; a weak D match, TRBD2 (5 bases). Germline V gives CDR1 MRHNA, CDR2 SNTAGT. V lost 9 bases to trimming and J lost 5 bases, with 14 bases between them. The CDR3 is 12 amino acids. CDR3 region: CARPRRSHEQYF. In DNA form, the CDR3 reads TGTGCCAGACCACGGAGGAGTCACGAGCAGTACTTC.

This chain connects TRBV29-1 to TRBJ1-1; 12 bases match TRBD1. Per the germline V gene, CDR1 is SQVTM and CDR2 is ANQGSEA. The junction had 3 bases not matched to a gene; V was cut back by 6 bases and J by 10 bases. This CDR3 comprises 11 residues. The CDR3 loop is CSVGQGAGAFF. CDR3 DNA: TGCAGCGTGGGACAGGGGGCCGGAGCTTTCTTT. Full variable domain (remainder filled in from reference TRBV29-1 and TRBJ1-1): SAVISQKPSRDICQRGTSLTIQCQVDSQVTMMFWYRQQPGQSLTLIATANQGSEATYESGFVIDKFPISRPNLTFSTLTVSNMSPEDSSIYLCSVGQGAGAFFGQGTRLTVV.

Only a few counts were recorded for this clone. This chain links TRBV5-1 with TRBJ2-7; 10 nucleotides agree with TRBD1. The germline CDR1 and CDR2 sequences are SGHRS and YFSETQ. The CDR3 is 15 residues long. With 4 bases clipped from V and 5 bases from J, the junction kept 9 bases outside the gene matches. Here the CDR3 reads CASSEGTGAVHEQYF. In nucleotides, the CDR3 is TGCGCCAGCAGCGAAGGGACAGGGGCTGTCCACGAGCAGTACTTC.

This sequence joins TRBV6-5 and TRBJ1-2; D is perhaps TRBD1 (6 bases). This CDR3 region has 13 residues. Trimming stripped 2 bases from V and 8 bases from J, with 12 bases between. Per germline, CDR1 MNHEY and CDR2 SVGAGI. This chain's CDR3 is CASSYAQGGGYTF. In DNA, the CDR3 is TGTGCCAGCAGTTACGCACAGGGTGGAGGCTACACCTTC.

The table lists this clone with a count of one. In DNA form, the CDR3 reads TGTGCCAGCAGCTTAGTTCTATTGAACACTGAAGCTTTCTTT. Amino acids: CASSLVLLNTEAFF. J is TRBJ1-1 and V is TRBV11-2; D uncertain. V lost 1 base, J lost 0 bases, and 6 bases lay in between. The CDR3 loop spans 14 amino acids. Germline V gene sequence: CDR1 SGHAT, CDR2 FQNNGV.

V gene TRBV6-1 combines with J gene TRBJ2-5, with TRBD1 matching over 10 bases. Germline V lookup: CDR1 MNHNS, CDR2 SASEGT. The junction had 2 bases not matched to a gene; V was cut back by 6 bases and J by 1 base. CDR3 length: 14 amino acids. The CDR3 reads CASSRQGAQETQYF. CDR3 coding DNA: TGTGCCAGCAGCCGACAGGGGGCCCAAGAGACCCAGTACTTC.

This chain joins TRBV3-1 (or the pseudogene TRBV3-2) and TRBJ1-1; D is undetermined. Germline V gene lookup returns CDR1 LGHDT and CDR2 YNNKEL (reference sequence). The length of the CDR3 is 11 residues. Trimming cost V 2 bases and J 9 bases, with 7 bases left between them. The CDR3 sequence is CASSQLRQAFF. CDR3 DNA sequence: TGTGCCAGCAGCCAACTTCGTCAAGCTTTCTTT.

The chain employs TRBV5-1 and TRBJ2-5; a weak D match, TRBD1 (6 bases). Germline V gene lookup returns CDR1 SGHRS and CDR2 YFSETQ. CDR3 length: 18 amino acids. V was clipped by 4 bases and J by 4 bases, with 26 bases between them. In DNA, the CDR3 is TGCGCCAGCAGCATGGGAACCAGGGGAAGCGTGCTATCAGAGACCCAGTACTTC. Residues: CASSMGTRGSVLSETQYF. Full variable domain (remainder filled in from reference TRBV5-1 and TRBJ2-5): KAGVTQTPRYLIKTRGQQVTLSCSPISGHRSVSWYQQTPGQGLQFLFEYFSETQRNKGNFPGRFSGRQFSNSRSEMNVSTLELGDSALYLCASSMGTRGSVLSETQYFGPGTRLLVL.

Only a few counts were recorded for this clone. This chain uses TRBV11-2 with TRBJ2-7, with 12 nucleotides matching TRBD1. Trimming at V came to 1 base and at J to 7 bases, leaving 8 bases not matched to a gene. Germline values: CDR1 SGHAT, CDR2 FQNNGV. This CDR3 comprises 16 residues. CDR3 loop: CASSLGRDRGQREQYF. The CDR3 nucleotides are TGTGCCAGCAGCTTAGGCCGGGACAGGGGGCAAAGGGAGCAGTACTTC.

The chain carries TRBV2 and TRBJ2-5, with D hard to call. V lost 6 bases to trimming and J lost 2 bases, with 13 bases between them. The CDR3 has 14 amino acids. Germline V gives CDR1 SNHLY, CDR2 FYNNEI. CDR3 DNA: TGTGCCAGCAGCCCGCCAACAGAGCAAGAGACCCAGTACTTC. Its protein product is CASSPPTEQETQYF.